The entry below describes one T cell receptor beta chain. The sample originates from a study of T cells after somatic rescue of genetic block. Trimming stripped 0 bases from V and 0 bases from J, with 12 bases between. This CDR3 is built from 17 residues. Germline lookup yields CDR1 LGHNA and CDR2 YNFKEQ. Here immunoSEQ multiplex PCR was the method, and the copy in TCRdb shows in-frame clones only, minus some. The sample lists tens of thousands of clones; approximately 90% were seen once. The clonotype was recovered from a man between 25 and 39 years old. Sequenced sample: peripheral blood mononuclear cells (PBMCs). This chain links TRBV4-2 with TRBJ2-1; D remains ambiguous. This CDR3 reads CASSQEDGSSSYNEQFF. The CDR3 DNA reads TGTGCCAGCAGCCAAGAGGACGGTTCAAGCTCCTACAATGAGCAGTTCTTC.